One sample yielded the 11 T cell receptor beta chains listed below, sequenced in a study of T-cell memory formation after mild COVID-19. One entry per CDR3 protein, called by TCRdb with MiXCR from the 5' RACE reads. This sample has hundreds of thousands of distinct CDR3 sequences, with about a fifth found just once. What was sequenced was PBMCs or a T cell subset sorted from them (not recorded which). These receptors were taken from an adult woman who had mild COVID-19 (a few samples of this study predate the infection). Cell type and time point are not known.

This clonotype was picked up a small number of times. This rearrangement joins TRBV18 to TRBJ1-5, with 7 bases matching TRBD1. With V trimmed by 6 bases and J by 2 bases, 10 bases remained unmatched. The CDR3 has 16 amino acids. CDR1 is KGHSH and CDR2 is LQKENI in the germline V gene. In DNA form, the CDR3 reads TGTGCCAGCTCTCCCACAGGGGTAGTAGGCAATCAGCCCCAGCATTTT. Its protein product is CASSPTGVVGNQPQHF.

The V and J genes are TRBV7-6 and TRBJ1-5; no clear D gene. The V end lost 1 base, the J end lost 2 bases, and 9 bases lay between the germline ends. Germline loops: CDR1 SGHVS, CDR2 FNYEAQ. The CDR3 contains 15 residues. The CDR3 bases are TGTGCCAGCAGCTTAGGCCATGGTGGCAATCAGCCCCAGCATTTT. This sequence encodes CASSLGHGGNQPQHF.

This chain connects TRBV5-4 to TRBJ2-7, with TRBD2 identical over 7 bases. This CDR3 contains 14 residues. V lost 2 bases to trimming and J lost 2 bases; unmatched junction nucleotides: 4. Germline CDR1 is SGHNT and CDR2 is YYREEE (reference sequence). As DNA, the CDR3 is TGTGCCAGCAGCTTCGGGGGGAATACCTACGAGCAGTACTTC. Its protein product is CASSFGGNTYEQYF.

The chain uses TRBV9 and TRBJ2-3; D call uncertain. This CDR3 has 14 residues. Germline CDR1 is SGDLS and CDR2 is YYNGEE. V was shortened by 4 bases and J by 4 bases, with 13 bases between the two germline ends. Written as DNA, the CDR3 is TGTGCCAGCAGCATTCTGACCGAGGCAGATACGCAGTATTTT. Translated, it gives CASSILTEADTQYF.

The chain couples TRBV9 to TRBJ2-3, with 8 bases identical to TRBD2. The V gene's germline CDR1 is SGDLS and CDR2 YYNGEE. V trimming: 1 base; J trimming: 2 bases; junction bases outside the gene matches: 3. The CDR3 is 15 amino acids. The CDR3 DNA reads as TGTGCCAGCAGCGTAACTAGCGGCCCCACAGATACGCAGTATTTT. Its protein product is CASSVTSGPTDTQYF.

The chain links TRBV5-1 to TRBJ2-7; the D gene could be TRBD1 or TRBD2 (5 bases each). CDR1 is SGHRS and CDR2 is YFSETQ in the germline V gene. V was clipped by 1 base and J by 5 bases, with 13 bases between them. This CDR3 is 14 amino acids long. The CDR3 protein is CASSLHGTADEQYF. The CDR3 region has the DNA TGCGCCAGCAGCTTGCACGGGACGGCCGACGAGCAGTACTTC.

The gene calls are TRBV3-1 and TRBJ2-1, with unresolved D. V was shortened by 1 base and J by 7 bases, with 26 bases between the two germline ends. Germline CDR1 is LGHDT and CDR2 is YNNKEL (reference sequence). The CDR3 extends over 19 amino acids. Here the CDR3 reads CASSQGYPTPATFRNEQFF. The CDR3 region has the DNA TGTGCCAGCAGCCAAGGCTACCCCACCCCCGCTACCTTTCGGAATGAGCAGTTCTTC.

This chain connects TRBV13 to TRBJ2-7; D possibly uses TRBD1 or TRBD2 (6 bases each). The V gene's germline CDR1 is PRHDT and CDR2 FYEKMQ (reference sequence). The CDR3 contains 17 residues. V was trimmed by 1 base and J by 0 bases, leaving 16 bases between them. CDR3 DNA: TGTGCCAGCAGCTTAGATCAGGGGAGGCTTAGCTCCTACGAGCAGTACTTC. This encodes CASSLDQGRLSSYEQYF.

This clonotype was seen only a few times. The chain has TRBV20-1 and TRBJ2-7, with D possibly being TRBD1 (6 bases). The CDR3 is 14 residues long. The V gene's germline CDR1 is DFQATT and CDR2 SNEGSKA (reference sequence). With 5 bases removed from V and 0 bases from J, the gap between germline ends came to 14 bases. In nucleotides, the CDR3 is TGCAGTGCTTCGGACAGAAGGACCTCCTACGAGCAGTACTTC. It codes for CSASDRRTSYEQYF.

This clonotype was seen a handful of times. CDR3 residues: CASSDTGRAFF. The CDR3 region has the DNA TGTGCCAGCAGTGACACAGGGAGAGCTTTCTTT. This chain connects TRBV12-3 or TRBV12-4 to TRBJ1-1, with a tentative D call TRBD1 (6 bases). The V end was cut by 5 bases, the J end by 10 bases, with 11 bases between. The CDR3 is 11 residues long.

The rearrangement joins TRBV4-1 to TRBJ1-1; no firm D call. This CDR3 region has 13 residues. With 3 bases removed from V and 5 bases from J, the gap between germline ends came to 10 bases. Germline values: CDR1 MGHRA, CDR2 YSYEKL. In DNA form, the CDR3 reads TGCGCCAGCAGCCACGGATCGGGGACTGAAGCTTTCTTT. This codes for CASSHGSGTEAFF.